The 28 T cell receptor beta chains below all came from one sample that was sequenced in a study of cytomegalovirus exposure and HLA in healthy donors. Researchers ran the PCR with 60 Vbeta and 13 Jbeta primers. The protocol was immunoSEQ multiplex PCR, while the TCRdb copy is restricted to in-frame clones and leaves out a portion. This sample carries about 190,000 clones, roughly 80% of them seen once, and the ten largest clones take less than 4.5%. The sample consisted of PBMCs. The source of these receptors is a man in his forties or fifties in good health and CMV-seronegative.

The J gene is TRBJ2-3, the V gene TRBV5-1; tentatively, D is TRBD1 (5 bases). CDR1 and CDR2 (germline): SGHRS, YFSETQ. The CDR3 consists of 17 residues. V lost 4 bases and J 6 bases, leaving 24 bases between the germline ends. The CDR3 sequence: CASSKGEGAVPGDTQYF. CDR3 coding DNA: TGCGCCAGCAGCAAGGGTGAAGGGGCTGTACCTGGGGATACGCAGTATTTT.

The V and J genes are TRBV9 and TRBJ2-6; possibly TRBD2 for D (6 bases). The V gene's germline CDR1 is SGDLS and CDR2 YYNGEE. Trimming took off 3 bases at V and 3 bases at J, with 19 bases between the two ends. This CDR3 region has 18 residues. The CDR3, as DNA: TGTGCCAGCAGCGCCGGGACTTCAGAGCCGATTGGGGCCAACGTCCTGACTTTC. The encoded protein is CASSAGTSEPIGANVLTF.

This clone was observed a few times. The chain employs TRBV5-4 and TRBJ1-2, with a tentative D call TRBD1 (6 bases). Between the trimmed V and J ends, which lost 4 bases and 5 bases, there was a span of 18 bases. CDR1 is SGHNT and CDR2 is YYREEE in the germline V gene (reference sequence). The CDR3 contains 15 residues. CDR3 nucleotide sequence: TGTGCCAGCAGCGTGAAACAGGGCCCCGCGTATGGCTACACCTTC. Translated: CASSVKQGPAYGYTF.

This chain uses TRBV2 with TRBJ2-7, with 7 bases lining up with TRBD1. J was trimmed by 6 bases and V by 6 bases; bases with no gene match: 8. The germline CDR1 and CDR2 sequences are SNHLY and FYNNEI. The CDR3 consists of 13 residues. CDR3 nucleotide sequence: TGTGCCAGCAGGAAGACAGGGTTTGGCGAGCAGTACTTC. This gives the protein CASRKTGFGEQYF. The full variable domain, completed using reference TRBV2 and TRBJ2-7, is EPEVTQTPSHQVTQMGQEVILRCVPISNHLYFYWYRQILGQKVEFLVSFYNNEISEKSEIFDDQFSVERPDGSNFTLKIRSTKLEDSAMYFCASRKTGFGEQYFGPGTRLTVT.

This chain links TRBV4-3 with TRBJ2-1, with 7 nucleotides matching TRBD2. The CDR3 totals 17 residues. Germline V gene sequence: CDR1 LGHNA, CDR2 YSLEER. V dropped 0 bases and J dropped 0; count of bases not matched to a gene: 5. The CDR3 reads CASSQEEQRGSYNEQFF. The DNA of the CDR3 is TGCGCCAGCAGCCAAGAGGAGCAGCGGGGCTCCTACAATGAGCAGTTCTTC.

V is TRBV11-2 and J is TRBJ2-1, with D perhaps matching TRBD2 (5 bases). Germline CDR1 SGHAT, CDR2 FQNNGV. CDR3 length: 14 residues. The germline V and J ends were trimmed by 4 bases and 5 bases, with 12 bases remaining between them. The CDR3: CASSSRRGDNEQFF. The CDR3 DNA reads as TGTGCCAGCAGCTCACGCCGGGGTGACAATGAGCAGTTCTTC.

V gene TRBV18 combines with J gene TRBJ1-1; TRBD1 might be the D (5 bases). The CDR3 loop spans 14 amino acids. V lost 4 bases and J lost 0, with 9 bases in between. Per germline, CDR1 KGHSH and CDR2 LQKENI. The CDR3 loop is CASSLTGLNTEAFF. CDR3 sequence (DNA): TGTGCCAGCTCACTTACAGGATTGAACACTGAAGCTTTCTTT.

This clone occurred a few times. The V and J genes are TRBV11-2 and TRBJ1-6; D is unclear. Trimming pared 2 bases from V and 10 bases from J, leaving 9 bases between. The CDR3 runs to 13 residues. Germline V gene data show CDR1 as SGHAT and CDR2 as FQNNGV. CDR3 in DNA: TGTGCCAGCAGCTTATACAGAGAATCACCCCTCCACTTT. Translation gives CASSLYRESPLHF.

The chain is built from TRBV5-1 and TRBJ1-4; TRBD1 is a possible D gene (5 bases). The V end was cut by 4 bases, the J end by 3 bases, with 13 bases between. Germline CDR1 and CDR2: SGHRS and YFSETQ. This CDR3 contains 15 residues. The CDR3 DNA reads TGCGCCAGCAGCAGACCGGGGGGGGCTAATGAAAAACTGTTTTTT. Residues: CASSRPGGANEKLFF.

V is TRBV7-9 and J is TRBJ1-2, with 11 bases that match TRBD1. The CDR3 sequence is 15 residues long. The germline V gene has CDR1 SEHNR and CDR2 FQNEAQ (reference sequence). V lost 5 bases to trimming and J lost 5 bases; unmatched junction nucleotides: 7. The CDR3 bases are TGTGCCAGCAGCGATGGACAGGGGGCGTCTTATGGCTACACCTTC. Translation gives CASSDGQGASYGYTF.

This clone was recorded once. The junction departs from germline at one end; a sequencing error may be responsible. The V gene is TRBV7-9, the J gene TRBJ2-4; 8 bases are a match to TRBD1. The CDR3 is 17 residues long. CDR1 SEHNR and CDR2 FQNEAQ come from the germline V gene (reference sequence). CDR3 coding DNA: TGTTCCAGCAGCCCCTTATATCTTCAGGGGGCAGGAAACATTCAGTACTTC. This translates into CSSSPLYLQGAGNIQYF.

This rearrangement joins TRBV28 to TRBJ1-1; possibly TRBD1 for D (5 bases). The V gene's germline CDR1 is MDHEN and CDR2 SYDVKM. The CDR3 length is 15 residues. Trimming took 1 base from V and 0 from J, leaving 9 bases between them. The CDR3 DNA is TGTGCCAGCAGTTTATCGACAGAAGTGAACACTGAAGCTTTCTTT. Amino acid sequence: CASSLSTEVNTEAFF.

The V and J genes are TRBV7-8 and TRBJ1-2; 8 bases fit TRBD1. This CDR3 region has 12 residues. The ends lost 2 bases at V and 7 bases at J; junction bases unmatched: 0. Germline CDR1 reads SGHVS; CDR2 reads FQNEAQ. CDR3 protein: CASSLQGAGYTF. CDR3 nucleotide sequence: TGTGCCAGCAGCTTACAGGGGGCTGGCTACACCTTC.

The genes are TRBV2 and TRBJ2-5; TRBD1 is a possible D gene (7 bases). Trimming shortened V by 3 bases and J by 3 bases, and 14 bases separated the two germline ends. This CDR3 spans 15 amino acids. Germline V gene lookup returns CDR1 SNHLY and CDR2 FYNNEI. The CDR3 reads CASSETGRLEETQYF. The DNA of the CDR3 is TGTGCCAGCAGTGAGACAGGGAGGTTGGAAGAGACCCAGTACTTC.

The DNA for the CDR3 is TGTGCCTGGGGGGCGCGGATGAACACTGAAGCTTTCTTT. This encodes CAWGARMNTEAFF. This rearrangement joins TRBV30 to TRBJ1-1; D is possibly TRBD1 (5 bases). CDR3 length: 13 residues. V lost 5 bases to trimming and J lost 0 bases, with 10 bases between them. CDR1 and CDR2 (germline): GTSNPN, SVGIG (reference sequence).

Points on this clone: This specimen includes other DNA sequences encoding the same CDR3. The chain uses TRBV5-1 and TRBJ1-1; tentatively, D is TRBD1 (5 bases). With 3 bases removed from V and 5 bases from J, the gap between germline ends came to 11 bases. The CDR3 is made up of 13 amino acids. Germline V gene sequence: CDR1 SGHRS, CDR2 YFSETQ. The CDR3 coding sequence is TGCGCCAGCAGCTCCCAGGGTGGGACTGAAGCTTTCTTT. Protein sequence: CASSSQGGTEAFF.

J is TRBJ2-1 and V is TRBV5-1; 8 bases fit TRBD1. Germline CDR1 is SGHRS and CDR2 is YFSETQ. This CDR3 contains 13 residues. V trimming: 4 bases; J trimming: 10 bases; junction bases outside the gene matches: 7. The CDR3 DNA reads as TGCGCCAGCAGCCCGCAGGGGGCCGGGGAGCAGTTCTTC. Its protein product is CASSPQGAGEQFF.

The chain couples TRBV9 to TRBJ2-1, with D tentatively TRBD2 (7 bases). The CDR3 length is 17 residues. Per the germline V gene, CDR1 is SGDLS and CDR2 is YYNGEE. V shed 3 bases and J shed 6 bases, with 22 bases lying between them. The CDR3: CASSAGVGGGASNEQFF. The CDR3 DNA sequence: TGTGCCAGCAGCGCCGGGGTAGGTGGGGGGGCAAGCAATGAGCAGTTCTTC.

This clone was counted a single time. The gene calls are TRBV27 and TRBJ2-7; D possibly corresponds to TRBD2 (7 bases). Trimming removed 6 bases from V and 8 bases from J, with 20 bases in between. Germline loops: CDR1 MNHEY, CDR2 SMNVEV (reference sequence). CDR3 length: 14 residues. The CDR3 loop reads CASSVTGGSGQQYF. The CDR3 DNA reads as TGTGCCAGCAGCGTTACGGGGGGCTCTGGGCAGCAGTACTTC.

The chain employs TRBV7-2 and TRBJ1-2, with TRBD1 matching over 8 bases. Germline lookup yields CDR1 SGHTA and CDR2 FQGNSA. The V gene end was trimmed by 5 bases and the J gene end by 3 bases; junction bases not matched to a gene: 5. There are 14 residues in the CDR3. CDR3 protein: CASSAMDRDYGYTF. The CDR3 coding sequence is TGTGCCAGCAGCGCGATGGACAGGGACTATGGCTACACCTTC. Full variable domain (missing parts from reference TRBV7-2 and TRBJ1-2): GAGVSQSPSNKVTEKGKDVELRCDPISGHTALYWYRQSLGQGLEFLIYFQGNSAPDKSGLPSDRFSAERTGGSVSTLTIQRTQQEDSAVYLCASSAMDRDYGYTFGSGTRLTVV.

The chain uses TRBV11-3 and TRBJ1-5, with a possible D match to TRBD1 (6 bases). The V gene's germline CDR1 is SGHNT and CDR2 YENEEA. This CDR3 is 20 amino acids long. V was shortened by 3 bases and J by 7 bases, with 31 bases between the two germline ends. The CDR3 protein is CASSLGWGQRKGEGIQPQHF. The CDR3 bases are TGTGCCAGCAGCTTGGGCTGGGGGCAGCGAAAAGGGGAAGGAATCCAGCCCCAGCATTTT.

This rearrangement joins TRBV7-9 to TRBJ2-3; D remains unclear. V was clipped by 8 bases and J by 5 bases, with 11 bases between them. In germline, CDR1 is SEHNR, CDR2 FQNEAQ (reference sequence). This CDR3 region has 12 residues. CDR3 nucleotides: TGTGCCAGCCGCCCTCTAGGAGATACGCAGTATTTT. Encoded protein: CASRPLGDTQYF.

The chain carries TRBV4-3 and TRBJ1-1, with 11 bases fitting TRBD1. CDR3 size: 16 residues. V lost 0 bases, J lost 4 bases, and 4 bases stayed unmatched. Germline V gives CDR1 LGHNA, CDR2 YSLEER. The CDR3 DNA is TGCGCCAGCAGCCAAGAGATCGGGACAGGGGGCACTGAAGCTTTCTTT. This gives the protein CASSQEIGTGGTEAFF.

This clone was recorded a few times. This CDR3 reads CASSVYPGFRARGNTIYF. In DNA form, the CDR3 reads TGTGCCAGCAGTGTCTATCCGGGATTCCGGGCGAGAGGAAACACCATATATTTT. The rearrangement joins TRBV25-1 to TRBJ1-3, with D hard to call. In germline, CDR1 is MGHDK, CDR2 SYGVNS. The CDR3 covers 18 residues. Trimming cost V 4 bases and J 4 bases, with 23 bases left between them.

This chain links TRBV9 with TRBJ2-3, with D possibly TRBD2 on 6 matching bases. V gave up 1 base and J gave up 6 bases, with 15 bases separating them. The V gene's germline CDR1 is SGDLS and CDR2 YYNGEE. The CDR3 loop spans 15 amino acids. As DNA, the CDR3 is TGTGCCAGCAGCGTACGGGGAGGCCCTACTGATACGCAGTATTTT. Translation: CASSVRGGPTDTQYF.

This chain connects TRBV9 to TRBJ1-2, with TRBD1 identical over 7 bases. The CDR3 runs 16 residues. V shed 3 bases, J shed 3 bases, and the junction held 11 bases outside the gene matches. CDR1 and CDR2 from the germline V gene are SGDLS and YYNGEE. The DNA for the CDR3 is TGTGCCAGCAGCGATGGGGTTGGGCAGGGGGACTATGGCTACACCTTC. Protein product: CASSDGVGQGDYGYTF.

In regard to this clone: This same CDR3 is encoded by further DNA sequences in the sample. The chain uses TRBV5-6 and TRBJ2-5, with 8 positions matching TRBD2. Unmatched junction bases numbered 4, after V lost 1 base and J lost 5 bases. This CDR3 is 14 amino acids long. In germline, CDR1 is SGHDT, CDR2 YYEEEE. CDR3 in amino acids: CASSLSGGRETQYF. The CDR3 region has the DNA TGTGCCAGCAGCTTGAGCGGGGGACGGGAGACCCAGTACTTC.

V usage is TRBV5-6 and J usage is TRBJ2-7; D not resolved. V was clipped by 4 bases and J by 3 bases, with 17 bases between them. CDR1 and CDR2 from the germline V gene are SGHDT and YYEEEE. The CDR3 has 15 amino acids. CDR3 amino acids: CASSPTVRGGYEQYF. The CDR3, as DNA: TGTGCCAGCAGCCCGACCGTCCGCGGCGGCTACGAGCAGTACTTC.